Sequencing of this T cell receptor (beta chain) was carried out in a study of vaccination effects on CD4 cells after COVID-19 (dated by TCRdb to between 2021 and 2022). Broadly, across the study: To identify antigen-specific CD4+ T cell clonotypes by their expansion, the ViraFEST assay first stimulated PBMC with viral peptide pools and then applied TCR sequencing. The study compared SARS-CoV-2 spike-specific CD4+ TCR repertoires before and after mRNA vaccination in COVID-19 convalescent patients and infection-naive vaccine recipients. Some 2 million PBMC per well were cultured in IMDM with 5% human AB serum, roughly 10 IU/ml IL-2 and gentamicin, plus 10 ug/ml peptides. Two doses of either the BNT162b2 or the mRNA-1273 mRNA SARS-CoV-2 vaccine were administered to participants. Cultures from other donors in the study were sequenced using the Oncomine TCR Beta short-read assay on an Illumina iSeq 100. The full study included over 8 COVID-19 convalescent patients and several SARS-CoV-2-naive healthy vaccine recipients. Study-wide conclusions, independent of this receptor: Among healthy vaccine recipients, nearly all vaccine-induced clones were SARS-CoV-2 mono-reactive, and just 1 of 255 was cross-reactive with common cold coronaviruses. Only a small number of convalescent patients were included, and no early post-infection timepoints were available, which limited the study. Marked clonal contraction was observed in both infection-induced and vaccine-induced clones at late post-vaccination timepoints, consistent with waning T cell responses.

As to this clone: The target of this receptor is not known. Base qualities are missing; no much larger clone stands one base away.

The receptor library was made with the immunoSEQ multiplex PCR assay. TCR beta CDR3 sequencing was performed on DNA from the cultured, isolated CD4+ T cells. The study's own analysis went as follows. Non-productive TCR sequences were discarded, and reads were trimmed to the CDR3 region, with only CDR3s of 7 or more amino acids retained. Antigen-specific clonotypes were identified with the MANAFEST web app by comparing expansion in peptide wells against reference cultures. Positive clones required FDR<0.05 expansion versus reference and all other wells, odds ratio above 5, and frequency above 0.1% in two replicate wells. A clonotype was called cross-reactive if it was significantly expanded both in SARS-CoV-2 spike wells and in at least one common cold coronavirus spike condition. Levenshtein distance calculated with the stringdist R package was used to assess CDR3 similarity, and unrooted trees were constructed with ape in R 3.6.1. TCRdb provides this immuneACCESS table in a form limited to in-frame rearrangements. Some clones are lacking; in checked studies, under half of them reflect an unresolved V gene, and why the rest are absent is not known. V, J and clone size reflect that table, while D and trimming were determined from the DNA. The sample table holds around 40,000 clones, of which roughly 65% were seen once. The ten largest clones represent 4% to 5% of the sample.

The germline V gene sets CDR1 to SQVTM and CDR2 to ANQGSEA. At the junction V is shortened by 6 bases and J by 4 bases, with 21 bases in between. The CDR3 covers 15 residues, taking in both the cysteine and the phenylalanine. Only CDR3 DNA is held: 45 bases, read in frame from base 1. After about 10 days of culture, CD4+ T cells were isolated with the EasySep CD4+ T cell isolation kit. Negative nucleocapsid antibody results before and after vaccination confirmed that the healthy vaccine recipients had no prior SARS-CoV-2 infection. On days 3 and 7, half of the culture medium was replaced with fresh IL-2-containing medium. Unless otherwise noted, each peptide stimulation condition was cultured in triplicate wells. PBMC were separated from whole blood using Ficoll-Paque Plus gradient centrifugation and were then either cryopreserved at -140C or used fresh. The QIAamp micro DNA kit was used to extract genomic DNA from the cultured CD4+ T cells.

The rearrangement combines TRBV29-1 with TRBJ1-1; TRBD1 is a possible D gene, resting on 5 matching bases. The sequencing used CD4+ T cells from PBMCs cultured without peptide, collected before COVID-19 vaccination. The source is a human donor who received a COVID-19 vaccine. CDR3 loop: CSVNRDGYRGTEAFF. The DNA reads as follows: TGCAGCGTCAACCGGGACGGCTACCGGGGCACTGAAGCTTTCTTT.